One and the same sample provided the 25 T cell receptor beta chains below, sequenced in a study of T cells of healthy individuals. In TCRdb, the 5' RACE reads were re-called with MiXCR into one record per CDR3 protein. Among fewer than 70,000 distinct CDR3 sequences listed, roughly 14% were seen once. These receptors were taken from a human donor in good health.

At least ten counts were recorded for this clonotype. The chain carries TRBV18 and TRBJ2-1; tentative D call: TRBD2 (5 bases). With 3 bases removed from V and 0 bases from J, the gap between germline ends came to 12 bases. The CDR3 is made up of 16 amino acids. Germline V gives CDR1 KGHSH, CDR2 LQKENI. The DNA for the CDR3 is TGTGCCAGCTCACCCAACGGGATGAGCTCCTACAATGAGCAGTTCTTC. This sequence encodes CASSPNGMSSYNEQFF.

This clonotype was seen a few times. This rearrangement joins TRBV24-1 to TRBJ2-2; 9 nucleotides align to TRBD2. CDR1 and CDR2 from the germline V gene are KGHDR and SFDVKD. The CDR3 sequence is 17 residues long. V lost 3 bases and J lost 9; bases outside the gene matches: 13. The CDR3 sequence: CATSDPTPGLAQRELFF. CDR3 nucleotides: TGTGCCACCAGTGATCCAACCCCGGGACTAGCCCAACGGGAGCTGTTTTTT.

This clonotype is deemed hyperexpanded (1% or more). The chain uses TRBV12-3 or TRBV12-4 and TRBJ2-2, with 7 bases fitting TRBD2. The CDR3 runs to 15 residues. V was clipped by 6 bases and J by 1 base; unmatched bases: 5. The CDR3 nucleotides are TGTGCCAGCAGCCTCGAGCGGGGGAACACCGGGGAGCTGTTTTTT. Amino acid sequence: CASSLERGNTGELFF.

The CDR3 coding sequence is TGTGCCTGGAGTGGTGGTAGCGGCAACACCGGGGAGCTGTTTTTT. Residues: CAWSGGSGNTGELFF. The V and J genes are TRBV30 and TRBJ2-2; weak D call: TRBD2 (6 bases). This CDR3 contains 15 residues. The germline V gene has CDR1 GTSNPN and CDR2 SVGIG (reference sequence). V lost 1 base, J lost 2 bases, and 11 bases lay in between.

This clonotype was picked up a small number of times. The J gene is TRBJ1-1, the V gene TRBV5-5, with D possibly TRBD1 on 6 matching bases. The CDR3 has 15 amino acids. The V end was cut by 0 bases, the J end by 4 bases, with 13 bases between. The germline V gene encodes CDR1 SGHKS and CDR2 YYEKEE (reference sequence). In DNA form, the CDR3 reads TGTGCCAGCAGCTTGGCCGGGGGGCAAGGCACTGAAGCTTTCTTT. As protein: CASSLAGGQGTEAFF.

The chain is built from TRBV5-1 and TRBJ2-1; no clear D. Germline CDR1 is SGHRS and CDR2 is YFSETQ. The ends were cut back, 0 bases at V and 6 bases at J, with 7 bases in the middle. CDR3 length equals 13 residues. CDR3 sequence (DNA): TGCGCCAGCAGCTTGGCGGCTGCCAATGAGCAGTTCTTC. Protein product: CASSLAAANEQFF.

The CDR3 coding sequence is TGTGCCAGCAGCCGGGCGATGAACACTGAAGCTTTCTTT. Protein product: CASSRAMNTEAFF. V usage is TRBV3-1 and J usage is TRBJ1-1; D ambiguous. Germline loops: CDR1 LGHDT, CDR2 YNNKEL (reference sequence). This CDR3 comprises 13 residues. V was trimmed by 4 bases and J by 0 bases, leaving 6 bases between them.

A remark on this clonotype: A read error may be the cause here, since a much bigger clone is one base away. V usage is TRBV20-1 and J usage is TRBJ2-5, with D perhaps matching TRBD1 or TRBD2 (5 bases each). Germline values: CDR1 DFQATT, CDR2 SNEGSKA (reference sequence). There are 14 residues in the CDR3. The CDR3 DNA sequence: TGCAGTGCTAGCAGAAATCTGGGGGAAGAGACCAAGTACTTC. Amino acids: CSASRNLGEETKYF.

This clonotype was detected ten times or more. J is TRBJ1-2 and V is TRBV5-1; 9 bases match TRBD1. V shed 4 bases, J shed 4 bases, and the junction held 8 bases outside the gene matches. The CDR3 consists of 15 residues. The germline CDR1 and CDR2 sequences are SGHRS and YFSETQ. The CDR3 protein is CASSAGTGQAYGYTF. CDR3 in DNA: TGCGCCAGCAGCGCTGGGACAGGGCAGGCCTATGGCTACACCTTC.

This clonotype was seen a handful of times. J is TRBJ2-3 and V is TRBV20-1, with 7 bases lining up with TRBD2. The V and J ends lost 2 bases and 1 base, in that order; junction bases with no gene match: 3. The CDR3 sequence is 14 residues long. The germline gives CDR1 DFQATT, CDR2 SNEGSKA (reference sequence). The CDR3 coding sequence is TGCAGTGCTAGATCTGGGAGGGGCACAGATACGCAGTATTTT. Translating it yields CSARSGRGTDTQYF.

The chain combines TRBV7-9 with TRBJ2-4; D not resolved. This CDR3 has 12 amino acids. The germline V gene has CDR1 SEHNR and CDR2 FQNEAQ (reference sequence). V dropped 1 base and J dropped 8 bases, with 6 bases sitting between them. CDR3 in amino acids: CASSLGGDIQYF. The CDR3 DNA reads TGTGCCAGCAGCTTAGGTGGGGACATTCAGTACTTC.

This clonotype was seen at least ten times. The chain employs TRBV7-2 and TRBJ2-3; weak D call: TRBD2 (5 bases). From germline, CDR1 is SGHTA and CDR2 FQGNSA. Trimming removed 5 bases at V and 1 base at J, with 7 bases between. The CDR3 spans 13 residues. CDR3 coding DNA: TGTGCCAGCAGCCGGCGGGGCACAGATACGCAGTATTTT. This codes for CASSRRGTDTQYF. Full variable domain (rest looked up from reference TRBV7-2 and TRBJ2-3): GAGVSQSPSNKVTEKGKDVELRCDPISGHTALYWYRQSLGQGLEFLIYFQGNSAPDKSGLPSDRFSAERTGGSVSTLTIQRTQQEDSAVYLCASSRRGTDTQYFGPGTRLTVL.

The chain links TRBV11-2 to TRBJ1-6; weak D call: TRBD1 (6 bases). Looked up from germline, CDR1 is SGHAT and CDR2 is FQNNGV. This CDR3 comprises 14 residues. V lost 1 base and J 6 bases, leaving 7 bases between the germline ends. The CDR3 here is CASSLGTANSPLHF. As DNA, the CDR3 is TGTGCCAGCAGCTTAGGGACAGCTAATTCACCCCTCCACTTT.

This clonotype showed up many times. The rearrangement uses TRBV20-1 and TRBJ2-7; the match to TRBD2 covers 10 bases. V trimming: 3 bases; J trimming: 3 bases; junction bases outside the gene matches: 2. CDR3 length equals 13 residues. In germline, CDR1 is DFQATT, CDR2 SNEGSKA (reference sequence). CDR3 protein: CSARGLAFYEQYF. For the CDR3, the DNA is TGCAGTGCTAGGGGACTAGCGTTCTACGAGCAGTACTTC.

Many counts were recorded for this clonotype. CDR3 sequence reads: CASSLAIFGSRAYNEQFF. The CDR3 DNA reads as TGTGCCAGCAGCTTAGCAATTTTCGGTTCTAGGGCCTACAATGAGCAGTTCTTC. The rearrangement uses TRBV7-2 and TRBJ2-1, with D unresolved. V lost 0 bases, J lost 2 bases, and 17 bases lay in between. Germline V gene lookup returns CDR1 SGHTA and CDR2 FQGNSA. This CDR3 has 18 residues.

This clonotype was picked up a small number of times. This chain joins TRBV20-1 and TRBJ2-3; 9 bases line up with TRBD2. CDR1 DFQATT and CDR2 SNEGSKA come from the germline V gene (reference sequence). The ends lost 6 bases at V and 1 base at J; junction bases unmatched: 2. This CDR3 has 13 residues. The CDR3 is CSAVAGGTDTQYF. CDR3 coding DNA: TGCAGTGCCGTAGCGGGGGGCACAGATACGCAGTATTTT.

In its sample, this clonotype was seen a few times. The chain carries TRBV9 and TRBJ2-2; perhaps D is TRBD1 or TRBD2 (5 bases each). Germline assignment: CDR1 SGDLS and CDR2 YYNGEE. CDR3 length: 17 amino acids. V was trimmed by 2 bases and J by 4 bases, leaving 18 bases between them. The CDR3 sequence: CASSVLPGPSSTGELFF. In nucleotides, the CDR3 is TGTGCCAGCAGCGTGCTGCCGGGACCGTCAAGCACCGGGGAGCTGTTTTTT.

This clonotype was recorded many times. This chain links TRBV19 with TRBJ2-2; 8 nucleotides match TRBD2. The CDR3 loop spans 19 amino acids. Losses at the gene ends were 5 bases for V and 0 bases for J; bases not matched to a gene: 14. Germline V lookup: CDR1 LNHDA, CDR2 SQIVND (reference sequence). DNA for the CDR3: TGTGCCAGTAGTGTTGGCGCGGGGGGTGACCTCGCGAACACCGGGGAGCTGTTTTTT. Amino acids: CASSVGAGGDLANTGELFF.

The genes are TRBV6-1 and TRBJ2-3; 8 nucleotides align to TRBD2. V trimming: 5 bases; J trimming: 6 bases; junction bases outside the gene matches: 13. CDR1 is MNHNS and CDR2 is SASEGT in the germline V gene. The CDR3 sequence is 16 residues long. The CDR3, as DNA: TGTGCCAGCAGTCAAACCAAAGCGGGGGCGAAGGATACGCAGTATTTT. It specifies CASSQTKAGAKDTQYF.

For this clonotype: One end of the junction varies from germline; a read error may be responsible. This CDR3 reads CASSPQTSGTIQETQYF. DNA for the CDR3: TGTGCCAGCAGTCCACAGACTAGCGGGACGATCCAAGAGACCCAGTACTTC. This sequence joins TRBV10-3 and TRBJ2-5, with 11 bases identical to TRBD2. CDR1 ENHRY and CDR2 SYGVKD come from the germline V gene. CDR3 size: 17 residues.

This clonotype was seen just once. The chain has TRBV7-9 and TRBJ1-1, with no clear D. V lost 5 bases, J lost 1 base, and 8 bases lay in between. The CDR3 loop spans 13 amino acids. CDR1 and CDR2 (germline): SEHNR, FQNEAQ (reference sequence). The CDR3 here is CASSTYRNTEAFF. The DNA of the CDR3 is TGTGCCAGCAGCACCTATAGGAACACTGAAGCTTTCTTT.

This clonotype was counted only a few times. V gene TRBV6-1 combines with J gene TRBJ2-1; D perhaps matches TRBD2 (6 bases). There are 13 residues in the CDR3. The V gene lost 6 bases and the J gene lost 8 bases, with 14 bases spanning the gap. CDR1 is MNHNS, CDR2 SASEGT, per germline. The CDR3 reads CASRRTTTDEQFF. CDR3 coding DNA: TGTGCCAGCAGGCGGACTACCACGGATGAGCAGTTCTTC.

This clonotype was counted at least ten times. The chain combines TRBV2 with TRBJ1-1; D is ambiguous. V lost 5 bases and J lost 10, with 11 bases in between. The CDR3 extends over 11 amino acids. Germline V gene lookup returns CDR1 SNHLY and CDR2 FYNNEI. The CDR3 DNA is TGTGCCAGCAGTCCCCAAGGGCCAGCTTTCTTT. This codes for CASSPQGPAFF.

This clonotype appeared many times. DNA of the CDR3: TGCAGTGCTAGAGATTTTGGAGGAAGCACAGATACGCAGTATTTT. The encoded protein is CSARDFGGSTDTQYF. The rearrangement uses TRBV20-1 and TRBJ2-3, with D maybe TRBD2 (5 bases). The CDR3 covers 15 residues. The germline CDR1 and CDR2 sequences are DFQATT and SNEGSKA (reference sequence). Trimming stripped 0 bases from V and 0 bases from J, with 10 bases between.

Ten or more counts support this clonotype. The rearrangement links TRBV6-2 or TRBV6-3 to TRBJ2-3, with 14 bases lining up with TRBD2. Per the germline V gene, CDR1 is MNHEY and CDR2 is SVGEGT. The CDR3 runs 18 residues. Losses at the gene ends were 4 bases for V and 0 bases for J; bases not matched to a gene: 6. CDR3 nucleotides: TGTGCCAGCAGTTCGGTGGGACTAGCGGGAGATAGCACAGATACGCAGTATTTT. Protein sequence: CASSSVGLAGDSTDTQYF.